This paragraph covers one T cell receptor (beta chain) sequence. Its antigen is currently unknown. The data belong to a study of T cell responses to AZD1222 COVID-19 vaccine. Assay: immunoSEQ multiplex PCR; the TCRdb copy retains only in-frame clones and omits some. The sample lists some 120,000 clones; approximately 85% were seen once. Overall study findings and caveats: It was only a handful of AZD1222 recipients who were seropositive at baseline. Repertoire sampling occurred only after the peak T cell response. Vaccine-associated CD4 TCRs spanned spike, dominant at 160-218 and 743-854.

Sample: peripheral blood, taken on day 0 of MenACWY control vaccination. This sequence was found in an adult in good health.

CDR3 sequence reads: CASSFRDRGHEQFF. Written as DNA, the CDR3 is TGTGCCAGCAGTTTCCGGGACAGAGGCCATGAGCAGTTCTTC. The gene calls are TRBV28 and TRBJ2-1; 7 positions agree with TRBD1. This CDR3 has 14 residues. J was trimmed by 8 bases and V by 3 bases; bases with no gene match: 7. Germline V gene sequence: CDR1 MDHEN, CDR2 SYDVKM.